This passage covers 3 T cell receptor beta chains from one sample sequenced in a study of cytomegalovirus exposure and HLA in healthy donors (dated 2017 in TCRdb). Library preparation used the immunoSEQ multiplex PCR assay. TCRdb retrieved this table from immuneACCESS and kept in-frame rearrangements only. Not all clones are present; in checked studies, unresolved V genes account for under half, and no reason is known for the remainder. A total of fewer than 120,000 clones appear in this sample, around 90% of them only once. The ten biggest clones cover 1.9% of the sample. Sequenced material: PBMCs. The source of these receptors is a woman aged 18-29 years in good health and CMV-seronegative.

V is TRBV5-1 and J is TRBJ2-7, with 8 bases lining up with TRBD2. From germline, CDR1 is SGHRS and CDR2 YFSETQ. The CDR3 is 16 amino acids. J was trimmed by 1 base and V by 4 bases; bases with no gene match: 10. DNA of the CDR3: TGCGCCAGCAGCCCCTTAGCGGGACACTCGTCCTACGAGCAGTACTTC. This gives the protein CASSPLAGHSSYEQYF.

The rearrangement uses TRBV25-1 and TRBJ1-1; maybe TRBD1 (6 bases). Looked up from germline, CDR1 is MGHDK and CDR2 is SYGVNS. Trimming removed 5 bases at V and 7 bases at J, with 14 bases between. CDR3 length: 13 amino acids. This CDR3 is CASSYPGQSEAFF. The CDR3, as DNA: TGTGCCAGCAGTTACCCCGGACAGAGTGAAGCTTTCTTT.

This clone was counted only a few times. The chain couples TRBV6-1 to TRBJ1-5; D possibly corresponds to TRBD1 (6 bases). CDR1 and CDR2 from the germline V gene are MNHNS and SASEGT. The V end lost 3 bases, the J end lost 7 bases, and 10 bases lay between the germline ends. This CDR3 is built from 13 residues. CDR3 DNA sequence: TGTGCCAGCAGTGACAGGGGAAGACAGCCCCAGCATTTT. It codes for CASSDRGRQPQHF.